This T cell receptor beta chain was recovered during a study of blood T cell repertoires in COVID-19. Study-level background: Italy, Spain and the United States were the sources of the convalescent and acute COVID-19 samples. The analysed material was cDNA or gDNA that came from T cells, B-cell-depleted T cells, or PBMCs.

CDR1 is SNHLY, CDR2 FYNNEI, per germline. V was cut by 7 bases and J by 0 bases, with 7 bases left in between. The CDR3 length is 13 residues. In the authors' methods: Amplification of reference gene primers was used by the study to estimate nucleated cell counts. The table came from immunoSEQ multiplex PCR; TCRdb's copy has only in-frame clones and leaves some out. V, J and clone size are taken as reported in that table, and D and trimming were inferred from the DNA itself. Of about 45,000 clones in the sample, approximately 85% were seen once. The clonotype was recovered from a woman aged 80 or over with acute or convalescent COVID-19. The chain is built from TRBV2 and TRBJ1-3; D not resolved. Sample: peripheral blood. The CDR3 protein is CASTPSSGNTIYF. The CDR3 DNA follows: TGTGCCAGCACCCCGAGCTCTGGAAACACCATATATTTT.